Reported below is one TCR beta chain. Its cognate antigen has yet to be identified. Per-nucleotide qualities are absent, and no much larger clonotype sits a single base away. This sample stems from a study of early T cells in non-severe SARS-CoV-2 infection (dated by TCRdb to the early 2020s). Describing the broader study: Because TCR sequencing relied on bulk RNA taken from unsorted whole blood, pairing of alpha and beta chains was not possible.

Receptor libraries were prepared by 5' RACE. The listed sequencing device is NextSeq 500. In the TCR library protocol, unique molecular identifiers were attached to individual cDNA molecules to correct for PCR bias and sequencing error. Both TCR alpha and beta chains were sequenced, and tight co-correlation was observed between alpha and beta sequence abundances in each sample. Turning to the authors' computational methods: V gene, J gene and CDR3 annotation of TCR sequences was performed with Decombinator V4. Expanded TCRs were defined as changing significantly between any two time points under a Poisson model with p below 0.0001. TCR abundances were normalised to the total number of TCRs sequenced per sample and were expressed as counts per million. TRAV1-2 paired with TRAJ12, TRAJ20 or TRAJ33 defined MAIT TCRs, while TRAV10 paired with TRAJ18 defined iNKT TCRs. A search of VDJdb, accessed on 1 November 2021, was run for TCRs annotated to CMV, EBV and SARS-CoV-2, with TCRs annotated for multiple antigens excluded. In TCRdb, the public reads were trimmed at Q25 with fastp and aligned with MiXCR, with productive beta chains retained. One record per CDR3 amino acid sequence lists the most common genes and DNA. The V and J calls come from TCRdb's annotation, not from the publication. The sample table shows approximately 69,000 distinct CDR3 sequences, and roughly a tenth are seen once. 4.5% to 6.5% of the sample goes to the ten largest clones.

The CDR1 and CDR2 encoded by the germline V gene (reference sequence) are SEHNR and FQNEAQ. The cysteine opens and the phenylalanine closes a CDR3 of 14 amino acids. Only the CDR3 portion is preserved as DNA: 42 bases, with reading frame beginning at the first base. Cut back by 7 bases and 6 bases, the V and J ends lie 17 bases apart. The study at large found these results: VDJdb matching was skewed toward anti-spike CD8 responses, so virus-specific expansions were likely underestimated and private and CD4 specificities were missed.

This was a case-control study nested in a cohort of healthcare workers in London, UK, who had nasopharyngeal swab PCR tests and blood samples taken every week. Between 23 and 31 March 2020, the week of the UK lockdown, healthcare workers were enrolled and then followed up weekly for as long as 16 weeks. The receptor chain draws on TRBV7-9 and TRBJ2-3; matching of 5 bases hints at TRBD2 as the D gene. The sample comprised whole blood. The sequence derives from an adult who was a healthcare worker with PCR-confirmed SARS-CoV-2 infection or an uninfected control (not recorded which). The CDR3 sequence is CASTARAAEDTQYF. The DNA reads TGTGCCAGCACCGCGAGGGCCGCGGAGGATACGCAGTATTTT.